This T cell receptor (beta chain) was captured in a study of T cells in localized non-small cell lung cancer. TCRdb keeps only in-frame clones here, not all; method: immunoSEQ multiplex PCR. In the table there are 40,000 to 50,000 clones, about 88% of which are singletons. Germline assignment: CDR1 LNHDA and CDR2 SQIVND (reference sequence). The J segment lost 12 bases and the V segment lost 8 bases, leaving 7 bases of the junction unmatched. The CDR3 contains 11 residues. In its sample, this clone was seen once. This TCR derives from a female donor at least 60 years old with stage I squamous cell lung carcinoma. The source was peripheral blood, collected before any cancer treatment. The genes are TRBV19 and TRBJ2-7; TRBD1 matches at 10 bases. The CDR3 DNA reads as TGTGCCAGTTACGACAGGGGGCAGATGTACTTC. It yields the protein CASYDRGQMYF.